The sequence of this TCR beta chain was determined in a study of blood T cell repertoires in COVID-19. Looking at the study overall: PBMCs, B-cell-depleted T cells, or T cells were the source of the cDNA or gDNA that made up the material.

Under the authors' procedure: Estimated nucleated cell counts came from reference gene primer amplification. Profiling relied on immunoSEQ multiplex PCR, and the TCRdb table lists in-frame clones only, not all of them. The V and J calls and clone size are taken from that table; D and trimming were inferred from the DNA. The sample carries roughly 250,000 clones, 85% to 90% recorded once. V lost 8 bases, J lost 4 bases, and 8 bases stayed unmatched. The CDR3 consists of 13 residues. Germline V CDR1 and CDR2: MNHEY, SVGAGI. This clone was observed a single time. The source of this sequence is a man in his fifties or sixties who had been exposed to COVID-19. The sequenced sample was PBMCs or T cells enriched from blood (not recorded which). The chain uses TRBV6-5 and TRBJ2-7; 7 bases are shared with TRBD1. The CDR3 nucleotides are TGTGCCAGCTCTCCACAGGGGCAGTACGAGCAGTACTTC. This encodes CASSPQGQYEQYF.